Shown below are 29 T cell receptor beta chains from a single sample sequenced in a study of a mutant IDH1 vaccine in newly diagnosed glioma. The protocol was immunoSEQ multiplex PCR, while the TCRdb copy is restricted to in-frame clones and leaves out a portion. This table has tens of thousands of clones, about 89% appearing once. As to time point: week 23, last vaccination. In every dose of vaccine, 300 ug of mutant IDH1 20-mer peptide was given alongside topical imiquimod. Antigens for these TCRs are unknown. The source material was PBMCs, sampled from a glioma patient whose treatment included an IDH1 peptide vaccine. These receptors were collected from a man between 40 and 49 years old with glioma.

CDR3 in amino acids: CASSPLLDLGETQYF. CDR3 coding DNA: TGTGCCAGCTCACCACTTCTGGACCTGGGAGAGACCCAGTACTTC. The chain has TRBV18 and TRBJ2-5; no clear D. Per the germline V gene, CDR1 is KGHSH and CDR2 is LQKENI. The CDR3 runs 15 residues. Trimming took 1 base from V and 4 from J, leaving 13 bases between them.

Here the CDR3 DNA reads TGTGCCAGCTCTCAGGACTGGTACGAGCAGTACTTC. It is translated as CASSQDWYEQYF. V and J are TRBV18 and TRBJ2-7; possibly TRBD2 for D (5 bases). Germline-derived CDR1 and CDR2 are KGHSH and LQKENI. Trimming stripped 6 bases from V and 4 bases from J, with 10 bases between. CDR3 length equals 12 residues.

The CDR3 coding sequence is TGTGCCAGCAGTAACTCCTACAATGAGCAGTTCTTC. This gives the protein CASSNSYNEQFF. The J gene is TRBJ2-1, the V gene TRBV11-3; no definite D call. V dropped 6 bases and J dropped 0 bases, with 3 bases sitting between them. The germline V gene encodes CDR1 SGHNT and CDR2 YENEEA. The CDR3 consists of 12 residues.

The rearrangement links TRBV18 to TRBJ2-7, with TRBD2 matching 7 bases. Germline V gene lookup returns CDR1 KGHSH and CDR2 LQKENI. The length of the CDR3 is 14 residues. V gave up 3 bases and J gave up 2 bases; unmatched junction bases: 4. The CDR3 DNA reads TGTGCCAGCTCACCCGGGGGGAACCCCTACGAGCAGTACTTC. This gives the protein CASSPGGNPYEQYF.

The rearrangement uses TRBV11-1 and TRBJ1-1; weak D call: TRBD1 (5 bases). There are 15 residues in the CDR3. With 2 bases removed from V and 1 base from J, the gap between germline ends came to 11 bases. CDR1 SGHAT and CDR2 FQDESV come from the germline V gene (reference sequence). CDR3 nucleotide sequence: TGTGCCAGCAGCTTATCCCGGGGCAAGAACACTGAAGCTTTCTTT. Protein: CASSLSRGKNTEAFF.

The chain combines TRBV20-1 with TRBJ2-1; TRBD1 might be the D (6 bases). The germline gives CDR1 DFQATT, CDR2 SNEGSKA (reference sequence). V was cut by 6 bases and J by 6 bases, with 9 bases left in between. The CDR3 covers 11 residues. The CDR3 DNA reads TGCAGTGCCGGCAGGGGCAATGAGCAGTTCTTC. It translates to CSAGRGNEQFF.

V gene TRBV10-3 combines with J gene TRBJ2-5; maybe TRBD2 (5 bases). Trimming left V 4 bases short and J 5 bases short, with 20 bases between. Germline CDR1 reads ENHRY; CDR2 reads SYGVKD. The CDR3 is made up of 16 amino acids. The CDR3 reads CAISGGLAPGGETQYF. CDR3 DNA: TGTGCCATCAGTGGGGGTTTAGCGCCAGGCGGGGAGACCCAGTACTTC.

V usage is TRBV4-1 and J usage is TRBJ2-1, with D perhaps TRBD2 (6 bases). V dropped 5 bases and J dropped 10 bases, with 15 bases sitting between them. The germline V gene encodes CDR1 MGHRA and CDR2 YSYEKL. This CDR3 region has 13 residues. CDR3 coding DNA: TGCGCCAGCAGCTACTTAGCGGCCCAGGAGCAGTTCTTC. It is translated as CASSYLAAQEQFF.

This clone was counted a single time. This rearrangement joins TRBV12-5 to TRBJ2-2; unclear D gene. Trimming pared 4 bases from V and 6 bases from J, leaving 15 bases between. CDR1 is LGHNT, CDR2 FRNRAP, per germline. CDR3 size: 15 residues. CDR3 in amino acids: CASGSSQMLAGELFF. CDR3 bases: TGTGCTAGTGGTTCCTCCCAAATGTTGGCCGGGGAGCTGTTTTTT. Variable domain in full (rest from reference TRBV12-5 and TRBJ2-2): DARVTQTPRHKVTEMGQEVTMRCQPILGHNTVFWYRQTMMQGLELLAYFRNRAPLDDSGMPKDRFSAEMPDATLATLKIQPSEPRDSAVYFCASGSSQMLAGELFFGEGSRLTVL.

The sample holds one count of this clone. The CDR3 region is CASSLGTSGSLEQYF. The CDR3, as DNA: TGCGCCAGCAGCCTCGGGACTAGCGGGAGCCTCGAGCAGTACTTC. The V and J genes are TRBV5-1 and TRBJ2-7, with TRBD2 identical over 14 bases. The germline V gene encodes CDR1 SGHRS and CDR2 YFSETQ. Unmatched junction bases numbered 6, after V lost 4 bases and J lost 6 bases. The CDR3 runs 15 residues.

This rearrangement joins TRBV4-1 to TRBJ1-4, with 12 bases matching TRBD1. This CDR3 comprises 19 residues. Losses at the gene ends were 4 bases for V and 3 bases for J; bases not matched to a gene: 12. Germline CDR1 MGHRA, CDR2 YSYEKL. The CDR3, as DNA: TGCGCCAGCAGCCGAAGATCGGGGGACAGGGGGCTCCCTAATGAAAAACTGTTTTTT. Its protein is CASSRRSGDRGLPNEKLFF.

This rearrangement joins TRBV4-3 to TRBJ1-1, with unresolved D. The V gene's germline CDR1 is LGHNA and CDR2 YSLEER. The CDR3 is 11 residues long. Trimming left V 6 bases short and J 1 base short, with 3 bases between. CDR3 DNA: TGCGCCAGCAGACAGAACACTGAAGCTTTCTTT. It specifies CASRQNTEAFF.

This clone occurred a few times. The V and J genes are TRBV5-1 and TRBJ1-5, with D possibly matching TRBD1 (5 bases). The CDR3 is 14 residues long. Germline values: CDR1 SGHRS, CDR2 YFSETQ. V lost 2 bases, J lost 2 bases, and 8 bases lay in between. The DNA of the CDR3 is TGCGCCAGCAGCTTAGGAGGGGGCAATCAGCCCCAGCATTTT. Translated, it gives CASSLGGGNQPQHF.

J is TRBJ1-2 and V is TRBV18, with D tentatively TRBD1 (5 bases). The V gene lost 6 bases and the J gene lost 5 bases, with 13 bases spanning the gap. The CDR3 is 13 amino acids. Germline V gene data show CDR1 as KGHSH and CDR2 as LQKENI. The CDR3 coding sequence is TGTGCCAGCTCGCTCGGGACGGAATATGGCTACACCTTC. Translated, it gives CASSLGTEYGYTF.

The gene calls are TRBV27 and TRBJ1-1; D not certain. There are 12 residues in the CDR3. Trimming shortened V by 10 bases and J by 1 base, and 10 bases separated the two germline ends. Germline CDR1 is MNHEY and CDR2 is SMNVEV (reference sequence). CDR3 sequence: CATTSPNTEAFF. The CDR3 nucleotides are TGTGCCACCACCTCCCCGAACACTGAAGCTTTCTTT.

The rearrangement joins TRBV27 to TRBJ2-7; perhaps D is TRBD1 or TRBD2 (5 bases each). The CDR3 spans 14 residues. The V gene lost 3 bases and the J gene lost 5 bases, with 14 bases spanning the gap. CDR1 and CDR2 (germline): MNHEY, SMNVEV (reference sequence). The CDR3 coding sequence is TGTGCCAGCAGTTTCCTAGGGACCCAGCACGAGCAGTACTTC. It is translated as CASSFLGTQHEQYF.

The V gene is TRBV5-5, the J gene TRBJ1-2; a weak D match, TRBD1 (6 bases). V lost 1 base and J lost 7, with 11 bases in between. There are 13 residues in the CDR3. The germline gives CDR1 SGHKS, CDR2 YYEKEE (reference sequence). DNA of the CDR3: TGTGCCAGCAGCTTGTCAGGGGCCGGTGGCTACACCTTC. This encodes CASSLSGAGGYTF.

This chain links TRBV15 with TRBJ2-7; D gene uncertain. The length of the CDR3 is 14 residues. Looked up from germline, CDR1 is LNHNV and CDR2 is YYDKDF (reference sequence). V lost 3 bases and J 2 bases, leaving 11 bases between the germline ends. Written as DNA, the CDR3 is TGTGCCACCAGCAGGGTGGTGGATACCTACGAGCAGTACTTC. The encoded protein is CATSRVVDTYEQYF. The entire variable domain, with the rest obtained from reference TRBV15 and TRBJ2-7, is as follows: DAMVIQNPRYQVTQFGKPVTLSCSQTLNHNVMYWYQQKSSQAPKLLFHYYDKDFNNEADTPDNFQSRRPNTSFCFLDIRSPGLGDTAMYLCATSRVVDTYEQYFGPGTRLTVT.

V gene TRBV11-2 combines with J gene TRBJ1-2; 8 nucleotides line up with TRBD1. Germline V gene sequence: CDR1 SGHAT, CDR2 FQNNGV. The V and J ends lost 5 bases and 6 bases, in that order; junction bases with no gene match: 5. This CDR3 is 13 amino acids long. The CDR3 protein is CASSPPTGDGYTF. For the CDR3, the DNA is TGTGCCAGCAGCCCCCCGACAGGGGATGGCTACACCTTC.

The V and J genes are TRBV19 and TRBJ1-2; D remains unclear. CDR1 and CDR2 (germline): LNHDA, SQIVND (reference sequence). V was trimmed by 3 bases and J by 5 bases, leaving 4 bases between them. The CDR3 is 11 residues long. CDR3 sequence reads: CASSILYGYTF. In DNA, the CDR3 is TGTGCCAGTAGTATTTTATATGGCTACACCTTC.

This clone was observed a single time. V usage is TRBV27 and J usage is TRBJ2-7; TRBD2 matches at 8 bases. Germline V gene lookup returns CDR1 MNHEY and CDR2 SMNVEV (reference sequence). The CDR3 totals 17 residues. V trimming: 5 bases; J trimming: 6 bases; junction bases outside the gene matches: 18. CDR3 DNA: TGTGCCAGCAGTCCGATCCTTGAAGGAGCGGGAGCAGGCGAGCAGTACTTC. This encodes CASSPILEGAGAGEQYF.

The V call is TRBV7-8, the J call TRBJ1-5; D is unresolved. This CDR3 comprises 14 residues. V lost 4 bases and J 1 base, leaving 8 bases between the germline ends. Germline assignment: CDR1 SGHVS and CDR2 FQNEAQ. CDR3: CASSYATSNQPQHF. As DNA, the CDR3 is TGTGCCAGCAGCTATGCAACGAGCAATCAGCCCCAGCATTTT.

The chain employs TRBV25-1 and TRBJ1-1; a weak D match, TRBD1 (5 bases). This CDR3 has 16 amino acids. CDR1 is MGHDK and CDR2 is SYGVNS in the germline V gene. The V and J ends lost 3 bases and 5 bases respectively, with 19 bases between them. Here the CDR3 reads CASSDSGRGRETEAFF. The DNA for the CDR3 is TGTGCCAGCAGTGATTCCGGGCGCGGCAGGGAAACTGAAGCTTTCTTT.

This rearrangement joins TRBV10-3 to TRBJ2-3; TRBD2 matches 12 bases. Per the germline V gene, CDR1 is ENHRY and CDR2 is SYGVKD. Unmatched junction bases numbered 0, after V lost 4 bases and J lost 1 base. The CDR3 consists of 15 residues. The CDR3 nucleotides are TGTGCCATCAGTGGACTAGCGGGAGGCACAGATACGCAGTATTTT. This sequence encodes CAISGLAGGTDTQYF.

This clone was counted once. The genes are TRBV2 and TRBJ2-5, with TRBD1 as a possible D gene (7 bases). V was shortened by 2 bases and J by 5 bases, with 15 bases between the two germline ends. The CDR3 is 15 amino acids. The germline V gene encodes CDR1 SNHLY and CDR2 FYNNEI. CDR3 amino acids: CASSEQGGFGETQYF. CDR3 coding DNA: TGTGCCAGCAGTGAACAGGGGGGATTTGGGGAGACCCAGTACTTC.

J is TRBJ1-1 and V is TRBV13; 7 positions agree with TRBD1. The CDR3 extends over 13 amino acids. CDR1 is PRHDT and CDR2 is FYEKMQ in the germline V gene (reference sequence). Trimming cost V 6 bases and J 1 base; bases outside gene matches: 2. CDR3 loop: CASRRTGNTEAFF. The DNA of the CDR3 is TGTGCCAGCAGAAGGACAGGGAACACTGAAGCTTTCTTT. The variable domain in full, with the rest retrieved from reference TRBV13 and TRBJ1-1, is AAGVIQSPRHLIKEKRETATLKCYPIPRHDTVYWYQQGPGQDPQFLISFYEKMQSDKGSIPDRFSAQQFSDYHSELNMSSLELGDSALYFCASRRTGNTEAFFGQGTRLTVV.

V and J are TRBV7-9 and TRBJ1-2; the D is unclear. CDR1 and CDR2 (germline): SEHNR, FQNEAQ (reference sequence). The CDR3 extends over 13 amino acids. Trimming removed 4 bases from V and 8 bases from J, with 14 bases in between. DNA of the CDR3: TGTGCCAGCAGCTCCGATGCAGGCAAGGGCTACACCTTC. Translating gives CASSSDAGKGYTF.

CDR3 sequence: CASMKIDTGELFF. CDR3 bases: TGTGCCAGCATGAAAATCGACACCGGGGAGCTGTTTTTT. V and J are TRBV7-2 and TRBJ2-2; D ambiguous. Germline V lookup: CDR1 SGHTA, CDR2 FQGNSA. Between the trimmed V and J ends, which lost 7 bases and 3 bases, there was a span of 9 bases. This CDR3 has 13 amino acids.

In this sample, this clone turned up once. In DNA form, the CDR3 reads TGTGCCAGCAACTTCCCCGGGGAGAACACCGGGGAGCTGTTTTTT. Protein sequence: CASNFPGENTGELFF. The chain recombines TRBV7-9 with TRBJ2-2, with D maybe TRBD2 (5 bases). Between the trimmed V and J ends, which lost 7 bases and 1 base, there was a span of 13 bases. Looked up from germline, CDR1 is SEHNR and CDR2 is FQNEAQ (reference sequence). There are 15 residues in the CDR3.